This TCR beta chain derives from a study of molecular identifiers for immune sequencing clone quantification. This clonotype was observed at least ten times. TCRdb redid the calling of the PCR reads with MiXCR, one entry per CDR3 protein. The sample lists about 500,000 distinct CDR3 sequences, about 21% occurring once. The TCR originated in a human donor in good health. Some libraries in this study had Jurkat cell RNA spiked in. The sample comprised naive CD8+ T cells from blood, with Jurkat cell RNA spiked in. The sample's subset: FACS-sorted CD8+CD4-CCR7+CD45RA+ naive T cells.

The CDR3 sequence: CASSNTGYEQYF. As DNA, the CDR3 is TGTGCCAGCAGCAACACAGGGTACGAGCAGTACTTC. This chain joins TRBV14 and TRBJ2-7; weak D call: TRBD1 (6 bases). The CDR3 totals 12 residues. V lost 5 bases to trimming and J lost 4 bases, with 9 bases between them. Per germline, CDR1 SGHDN and CDR2 FVKESK.